The 26 T cell receptor beta chains reported below all come from one sample, sequenced in a study of Ad26.COV2.S vaccination and SARS-CoV-2 variants. The table came from immunoSEQ multiplex PCR; TCRdb's copy has only in-frame clones and leaves some out. The sample lists some 190,000 clones, around nine tenths occurring once. The sample consisted of peripheral blood, taken after recovery from COVID-19. The origin of the receptors is a human donor who had recovered from COVID-19.

With regard to this clone: At one end, the junction sequence differs from germline, possibly due to a read error. This chain joins TRBV20-1 and TRBJ2-1, with TRBD2 matching 12 bases. CDR1 DFQATT and CDR2 SNEGSKA come from the germline V gene (reference sequence). This CDR3 is built from 17 residues. Here the CDR3 DNA reads TGCAGCGCTAGTGCCCCTTCACTAGCGGGAGGACGGAATGAGCAGTTCTTC. It codes for CSASAPSLAGGRNEQFF.

DNA of the CDR3: TGTGCCAGCAGCCAGGGCACAGGGCGTTTCAATCAGCCCCAGCATTTT. Translating gives CASSQGTGRFNQPQHF. This rearrangement joins TRBV3-1 (or the pseudogene TRBV3-2) to TRBJ1-5; a possible D gene is TRBD1 (6 bases). This CDR3 has 16 amino acids. Germline V lookup: CDR1 LGHDT, CDR2 YNNKEL (reference sequence). Deletions cut 3 bases from V and 3 bases from J, with 15 bases between.

The chain links TRBV3-1 (or the pseudogene TRBV3-2) to TRBJ2-3, with TRBD2 identical over 9 bases. The germline gives CDR1 LGHDT, CDR2 YNNKEL (reference sequence). CDR3 length equals 16 residues. The V gene end was trimmed by 0 bases and the J gene end by 4 bases; junction bases not matched to a gene: 5. CDR3 amino acids: CASSQEFLAGPDTQYF. The CDR3 DNA reads TGTGCCAGCAGCCAAGAATTTCTAGCGGGACCAGATACGCAGTATTTT.

In regard to this clone: A read error may account for a junction end that differs from germline. This chain links TRBV11-2 with TRBJ1-1; D might be TRBD1 (6 bases). The CDR3 has 12 residues. Germline loops: CDR1 SGHAT, CDR2 FQNNGV. CDR3 amino acids: CASSLERGHGIF. CDR3 DNA sequence: TGTGCCAGCAGCTTAGAGCGGGGGCACGGGATCTTT.

The chain carries TRBV6-6 and TRBJ1-1; TRBD1 is a possible D gene (6 bases). V was trimmed by 10 bases and J by 6 bases, leaving 12 bases between them. CDR1 is MNHNY and CDR2 is SVGAGI in the germline V gene (reference sequence). This CDR3 spans 11 amino acids. CDR3 loop: CATNRVPEAFF. As DNA, the CDR3 is TGTGCCACAAACAGGGTCCCTGAAGCTTTCTTT.

This chain joins TRBV11-2 and TRBJ2-2; TRBD1 matches 8 bases. Germline assignment: CDR1 SGHAT and CDR2 FQNNGV. CDR3 size: 16 residues. The V gene end was trimmed by 5 bases and the J gene end by 7 bases; junction bases not matched to a gene: 12. The CDR3 coding sequence is TGTGCCAGCAGCGAGAGGACAGGGTTGTTAAGCGGGGAGCTGTTTTTT. Amino acids: CASSERTGLLSGELFF.

A few counts support this clone. The chain is built from TRBV2 and TRBJ1-5; D not certain. The CDR3 covers 12 residues. V lost 3 bases to trimming and J lost 4 bases, with 4 bases between them. In germline, CDR1 is SNHLY, CDR2 FYNNEI. The CDR3 DNA reads as TGTGCCAGCAGTGAGCAAAATCAGCCCCAGCATTTT. Its protein product is CASSEQNQPQHF.

This sequence joins TRBV5-6 and TRBJ2-7; 8 bases agree with TRBD1. Unmatched junction bases numbered 6, after V lost 3 bases and J lost 4 bases. There are 14 residues in the CDR3. Germline loops: CDR1 SGHDT, CDR2 YYEEEE. Here the CDR3 reads CASSWGTGGYEQYF. The CDR3, as DNA: TGTGCCAGCAGCTGGGGCACAGGGGGTTACGAGCAGTACTTC.

The CDR3 DNA is TGTGCCAGCAGTGAACAAGGGTTGTATCAGCCCCAGCATTTT. Its translation: CASSEQGLYQPQHF. This chain uses TRBV25-1 with TRBJ1-5; no firm D call. Germline V lookup: CDR1 MGHDK, CDR2 SYGVNS. The germline V and J ends were trimmed by 2 bases and 5 bases, with 10 bases remaining between them. This CDR3 comprises 14 residues.

The chain has TRBV3-1 (or the pseudogene TRBV3-2) and TRBJ2-3; tentative D call: TRBD1 (6 bases). Germline V gene data show CDR1 as LGHDT and CDR2 as YNNKEL (reference sequence). CDR3 size: 14 residues. Trimming removed 4 bases from V and 3 bases from J, with 11 bases in between. The CDR3 reads CASSPHRETDTQYF. The CDR3 DNA reads as TGTGCCAGCAGCCCCCACAGGGAGACAGATACGCAGTATTTT.

This clone was detected only a few times. The chain has TRBV2 and TRBJ1-2; TRBD1 might be the D (5 bases). This CDR3 region has 13 residues. Germline CDR1 is SNHLY and CDR2 is FYNNEI. The V end was cut by 1 base, the J end by 8 bases, with 11 bases between. The CDR3 sequence: CASSEEAGRGYTF. In DNA, the CDR3 is TGTGCCAGCAGTGAAGAGGCAGGGCGGGGCTACACCTTC.

This clone showed up just a few times. The chain uses TRBV7-9 and TRBJ2-2; D is undetermined. The length of the CDR3 is 16 residues. In germline, CDR1 is SEHNR, CDR2 FQNEAQ (reference sequence). The V end was cut by 4 bases, the J end by 0 bases, with 12 bases between. CDR3 sequence reads: CASSSRSGANTGELFF. CDR3 nucleotides: TGTGCCAGCAGCTCGAGATCGGGTGCGAACACCGGGGAGCTGTTTTTT.

This clone was counted a single time. The genes are TRBV9 and TRBJ2-3, with 10 bases that match TRBD2. Germline CDR1 SGDLS, CDR2 YYNGEE. Unmatched junction bases numbered 5, after V lost 0 bases and J lost 1 base. The CDR3 is 17 residues long. The CDR3 DNA follows: TGTGCCAGCAGCGTAGCAGTGCTAGCGGGGGGCACAGATACGCAGTATTTT. Amino acids: CASSVAVLAGGTDTQYF. Filled out from reference TRBV9 and TRBJ2-3, the complete variable domain reads DSGVTQTPKHLITATGQRVTLRCSPRSGDLSVYWYQQSLDQGLQFLIQYYNGEERAKGNILERFSAQQFPDLHSELNLSSLELGDSALYFCASSVAVLAGGTDTQYFGPGTRLTVL.

The chain employs TRBV3-1 (or the pseudogene TRBV3-2) and TRBJ1-5; D gene ambiguous. Germline V gene data show CDR1 as LGHDT and CDR2 as YNNKEL (reference sequence). The CDR3 length is 14 residues. Trimming took off 0 bases at V and 6 bases at J, with 9 bases between the two ends. CDR3 protein: CASSQEFFTQPQHF. CDR3 bases: TGTGCCAGCAGCCAAGAGTTTTTTACTCAGCCCCAGCATTTT.

The V and J genes are TRBV7-3 and TRBJ1-3; the D gene is possibly TRBD1 (5 bases). This CDR3 comprises 18 residues. Germline CDR1 and CDR2: SGHTA and FQGTGA. The V end was cut by 5 bases, the J end by 0 bases, with 20 bases between. This CDR3 reads CASSPLGSGGGSGNTIYF. The CDR3 DNA reads as TGTGCCAGCAGCCCCTTAGGGAGCGGGGGGGGCTCTGGAAACACCATATATTTT. The full variable domain, its missing parts supplied by reference TRBV7-3 and TRBJ1-3, is GAGVSQTPSNKVTEKGKYVELRCDPISGHTALYWYRQSLGQGPEFLIYFQGTGAADDSGLPNDRFFAVRPEGSVSTLKIQRTERGDSAVYLCASSPLGSGGGSGNTIYFGEGSWLTVV.

This clone showed up just a few times. The J gene is TRBJ1-6, the V gene TRBV4-2, with 8 bases identical to TRBD1. Germline-derived CDR1 and CDR2 are LGHNA and YNFKEQ. V dropped 0 bases and J dropped 4; count of bases not matched to a gene: 2. This CDR3 has 16 residues. CDR3 coding DNA: TGTGCCAGCAGCCAAGAGCAGGGGGCGTATAATTCACCCCTCCACTTT. Amino acids: CASSQEQGAYNSPLHF.

The gene calls are TRBV7-3 and TRBJ2-2, with TRBD2 matching over 7 bases. Per the germline V gene, CDR1 is SGHTA and CDR2 is FQGTGA. There are 15 residues in the CDR3. With V trimmed by 2 bases and J by 0 bases, 0 bases remained unmatched. The CDR3 DNA is TGTGCCAGCAGCTTAGCGGGGGCGAACACCGGGGAGCTGTTTTTT. It is translated as CASSLAGANTGELFF.

This chain links TRBV21-1 with TRBJ2-4; TRBD2, the table's D call, was not compared with the DNA. TRBV21-1 is recorded as a pseudogene. The CDR3 is made up of 21 amino acids. CDR3 DNA sequence: TGTGCCAGCAGCAAAGTGGGGACTAGCGGGAGGGAATCCGTCGCCAAAAACATTCAGTACTTC. This encodes CASSKVGTSGRESVAKNIQYF.

The chain couples TRBV5-6 to TRBJ2-1; D is perhaps TRBD1 or TRBD2 (5 bases each). Germline V gives CDR1 SGHDT, CDR2 YYEEEE. The CDR3 length is 14 residues. Trimming took 3 bases from V and 3 from J, leaving 10 bases between them. CDR3 residues: CASSYRDGYNEQFF. DNA of the CDR3: TGTGCCAGCAGCTACCGGGACGGCTACAATGAGCAGTTCTTC.

Worth noting for this clone: Distinct nucleotide sequences in the sample also encode this CDR3. This chain joins TRBV7-9 and TRBJ2-3; 8 nucleotides align to TRBD2. Germline CDR1 is SEHNR and CDR2 is FQNEAQ (reference sequence). The CDR3 runs to 14 residues. With 5 bases clipped from V and 4 bases from J, the junction kept 5 bases outside the gene matches. The CDR3 reads CASSDRGGADTQYF. The CDR3 DNA follows: TGTGCCAGCAGCGATCGGGGGGGAGCAGATACGCAGTATTTT. The full variable domain, its missing parts supplied by reference TRBV7-9 and TRBJ2-3, is DTGVSQNPRHKITKRGQNVTFRCDPISEHNRLYWYRQTLGQGPEFLTYFQNEAQLEKSRLLSDRFSAERPKGSFSTLEIQRTEQGDSAMYLCASSDRGGADTQYFGPGTRLTVL.

This clone was seen a few times. The chain recombines TRBV19 with TRBJ1-2; D uncertain. The CDR3 runs 14 residues. Trimming removed 1 base at V and 4 bases at J, with 10 bases between. From germline, CDR1 is LNHDA and CDR2 SQIVND (reference sequence). DNA for the CDR3: TGTGCCAGTAGTATAGGGGGAACAAGCTATGGCTACACCTTC. Translating gives CASSIGGTSYGYTF.

This sequence joins TRBV5-1 and TRBJ1-3; D not certain. CDR1 and CDR2 from the germline V gene are SGHRS and YFSETQ. CDR3 length: 18 amino acids. Trimming cost V 0 bases and J 0 bases, with 16 bases left between them. The DNA of the CDR3 is TGCGCCAGCAGCTTGGATGTCGTCTCCCCCAGCTCTGGAAACACCATATATTTT. This gives the protein CASSLDVVSPSSGNTIYF.

This chain uses TRBV5-4 with TRBJ2-3; D is ambiguous. The length of the CDR3 is 12 residues. Looked up from germline, CDR1 is SGHNT and CDR2 is YYREEE (reference sequence). Deletions cut 4 bases from V and 4 bases from J, with 7 bases between. The CDR3 DNA reads as TGTGCCAGCAGCCCCACTCCAGATACGCAGTATTTT. Its translation is CASSPTPDTQYF. Based on the CDR3 plus reference TRBV5-4 and TRBJ2-3, the full variable domain is ETGVTQSPTHLIKTRGQQVTLRCSSQSGHNTVSWYQQALGQGPQFIFQYYREEENGRGNFPPRFSGLQFPNYSSELNVNALELDDSALYLCASSPTPDTQYFGPGTRLTVL.

The rearrangement links TRBV5-4 to TRBJ2-7; D remains unclear. The V gene lost 5 bases and the J gene lost 0 bases, with 15 bases spanning the gap. This CDR3 contains 15 residues. Looked up from germline, CDR1 is SGHNT and CDR2 is YYREEE (reference sequence). CDR3 nucleotide sequence: TGTGCCAGCAGTCTAGACTTTGGGTTCTCCTACGAGCAGTACTTC. This sequence encodes CASSLDFGFSYEQYF. The full variable domain, in which reference TRBV5-4 and TRBJ2-7 provide the parts outside the CDR3, is ETGVTQSPTHLIKTRGQQVTLRCSSQSGHNTVSWYQQALGQGPQFIFQYYREEENGRGNFPPRFSGLQFPNYSSELNVNALELDDSALYLCASSLDFGFSYEQYFGPGTRLTVT.

This chain joins TRBV5-4 and TRBJ1-3, with unresolved D. The CDR3 is 14 amino acids. CDR1 and CDR2 from the germline V gene are SGHNT and YYREEE (reference sequence). V was trimmed by 4 bases and J by 2 bases, leaving 10 bases between them. The CDR3 DNA reads TGTGCCAGCAGCCACCCACGGGCTGGAAACACCATATATTTT. The encoded protein is CASSHPRAGNTIYF.

About this clone: Distinct nucleotide sequences in the sample also encode this CDR3. The gene calls are TRBV7-2 and TRBJ2-7; D is unresolved. The CDR3 length is 11 residues. CDR1 is SGHTA and CDR2 is FQGNSA in the germline V gene. Trimming took off 5 bases at V and 0 bases at J, with 2 bases between the two ends. CDR3 residues: CASSRSYEQYF. The CDR3 DNA follows: TGTGCCAGCAGCCGCTCCTACGAGCAGTACTTC.